The TCR beta chain described here comes from a study of blood T cell repertoires in COVID-19. About the research overall: COVID-19 samples collected from the United States, Italy and Spain covered acute and convalescent phases. PBMCs, B-cell-depleted T cells, or T cells provided the cDNA or gDNA that made up the material.

The junction had 3 bases not matched to a gene; V was cut back by 4 bases and J by 3 bases. This CDR3 has 15 residues. The V gene's germline CDR1 is MNHEY and CDR2 SMNVEV (reference sequence). The authors' processing: The assay estimated nucleated cells by amplifying reference gene primers. The method was immunoSEQ multiplex PCR; TCRdb's version includes in-frame clones alone and lacks a portion of them. That table supplies the V and J calls and clone size; D and trimming were determined from the DNA. The sample has 200,000 to 300,000 clones; roughly 86% are singletons. J is TRBJ2-2 and V is TRBV27; 9 bases are a match to TRBD2. Sequencing input: peripheral blood. The TCR was taken from an elderly man with acute or convalescent COVID-19. The DNA for the CDR3 is TGTGCCAGCAGTTCCAAGCGGGGGGACACCGGGGAGCTGTTTTTT. Residues: CASSSKRGDTGELFF.